What follows describes a single TCR beta chain. Its antigen has not been determined. No base qualities exist here, and no much larger clone lies one base off it. The data were taken from a study of T cell repertoires in cytomegalovirus infection (dated by TCRdb to between 2018 and 2020). With regard to the full study: Because public TCR beta signatures pointed to carriage of CMV infection together with the matching HLA type, the HLA type of each donor mattered for the analysis.

Between the V and J ends, shortened by 0 bases and 2 bases respectively, the junction contains 14 bases. Spanning cysteine to phenylalanine, the CDR3 consists of 16 amino acids. The read is trimmed to its CDR3 DNA, 48 bases read in frame from base 1. Reading the germline V gene (reference sequence) gives CDR1 DFQATT and CDR2 SNEGSKA. These reads were obtained on an Illumina HiSeq 1500. TCRdb took the public reads, trimmed them with fastp at Q25, ran MiXCR for clone calling and kept in-frame beta chains. One record per CDR3 amino acid sequence lists the most common genes and DNA. This sample lists roughly 640,000 distinct CDR3 sequences; around 24% were detected once. The top ten clones comprise 8% of the sample. On the study overall, not on this receptor specifically: Cumulative frequency of public TCR beta family members discriminated carriers of CMV infection plus the relevant HLA type in this cohort and an independent 352-donor cohort. The ex vivo response was dominated by HLA-C-restricted CMV-specific TCR beta clonotypes, which also provided the single most frequent clonotype in two of eight donors.

Material for sequencing was CD8+ T cells from PBMCs. The sequence was obtained from a human donor in good health (CMV status not recorded). Some clones in this sample may be carry-over from other donors' samples. This chain joins TRBV20-1 to TRBJ2-1; the D region is possibly TRBD1 or TRBD2, each matching across 5 bases. The nucleotides are TGCAGTGCTAGAGAAAGGGGACGGGCGACCTACAATGAGCAGTTCTTC. Its protein reads: CSARERGRATYNEQFF.